The present TCR beta chain was sequenced within a study of blood T cells in healthy people across ages. The V end was cut by 5 bases, the J end by 11 bases, with 21 bases between. The CDR3 runs 14 residues. CDR1 is LGHNT, CDR2 FRNRAP, per germline. This clonotype was seen only a few times. A second PCR of roughly 7 to 11 cycles used a sample-barcoded 5' primer and a J-beta primer mix. TCRdb analysed the 5' RACE reads with MiXCR anew, one entry per CDR3 protein. This sample has about 290,000 distinct CDR3 sequences, with less than 30% found just once. Sequencing was done on a sample of blood. This rearrangement joins TRBV12-5 to TRBJ2-5, with no clear D. The receptor was derived from a woman aged 65 to 85 in good health. The CDR3 reads CASGLGGQFGEQYF. The CDR3 region has the DNA TGTGCTAGTGGTCTGGGTGGGCAGTTTGGAGAGCAGTACTTC.